The 19 T cell receptor beta chains reported below all come from one sample, sequenced in a study of shared clonotypes between healthy human individuals. Repertoires were generated with immunoSEQ multiplex PCR, while TCRdb's copy carries only in-frame clones and drops some. The sample yields about 560,000 clones, roughly 79% seen once. Sequences were obtained from PBMCs. The receptors here all came from a woman aged 40-49 years in good health. Some clones in this sample may be carry-over from other donors' samples.

Of note for this clone: A read error may account for a junction end that differs from germline. The chain couples TRBV7-7 to TRBJ2-7; the D is unclear. This CDR3 contains 14 residues. Per the germline V gene, CDR1 is SSHAT and CDR2 is FNYEAQ (reference sequence). The CDR3 spells CASSPQLSSYEQYF. The CDR3 DNA follows: TGTGCTAGCAGCCCCCAACTCAGTTCCTACGAGCAGTACTTC.

As concerns this clone: This CDR3 is also generated by other DNA sequences in the sample. The V gene is TRBV5-1, the J gene TRBJ2-1; a possible D gene is TRBD1 (6 bases). V was cut by 0 bases and J by 3 bases, with 10 bases left in between. The CDR3 has 15 amino acids. Germline CDR1 SGHRS, CDR2 YFSETQ. Written as DNA, the CDR3 is TGCGCCAGCAGCTTGGGGCAGGGGCTCTACAATGAGCAGTTCTTC. Protein: CASSLGQGLYNEQFF.

The chain has TRBV10-1 and TRBJ2-5; D call uncertain. The CDR3 runs 15 residues. The germline gives CDR1 WNHNN, CDR2 SYGVQD (reference sequence). Trimming stripped 0 bases from V and 0 bases from J, with 8 bases between. The CDR3 here is CASSESMSDQETQYF. Here the CDR3 DNA reads TGCGCCAGCAGTGAGTCCATGAGCGACCAAGAGACCCAGTACTTC.

This chain connects TRBV18 to TRBJ1-4, with D maybe TRBD1 (5 bases). Deletions cut 1 base from V and 5 bases from J, with 11 bases between. The germline CDR1 and CDR2 sequences are KGHSH and LQKENI. This CDR3 contains 15 residues. CDR3: CASSPRWGGNEKLFF. CDR3 coding DNA: TGTGCCAGCTCACCACGTTGGGGGGGAAATGAAAAACTGTTTTTT.

This clone was seen many times. This sequence joins TRBV30 and TRBJ2-1; 9 positions match TRBD2. Trimming took 1 base from V and 9 from J; bases not matched to a gene: 10. This CDR3 is built from 15 residues. Germline CDR1 reads GTSNPN; CDR2 reads SVGIG (reference sequence). The DNA of the CDR3 is TGTGCCTGGAGTGGGGAGCCGCTAGCGGGATCTGAGCAGTTCTTC. Its translation: CAWSGEPLAGSEQFF.

The V and J genes are TRBV7-2 and TRBJ2-1; TRBD1 matches 8 bases. The CDR3 is 17 amino acids. With V trimmed by 1 base and J by 6 bases, 11 bases remained unmatched. CDR1 is SGHTA and CDR2 is FQGNSA in the germline V gene. The CDR3 reads CASSLVGLDRVINEQFF. In DNA form, the CDR3 reads TGTGCCAGCAGCTTAGTTGGTTTGGACAGGGTGATCAATGAGCAGTTCTTC.

Worth noting for this clone: A far larger clone differs by one base, so this is likely a read error. The V and J genes are TRBV29-1 and TRBJ1-1, with D possibly matching TRBD1 (5 bases). V lost 2 bases, J lost 5 bases, and 9 bases lay in between. Germline V gives CDR1 SQVTM, CDR2 ANQGSEA. CDR3 length: 12 residues. The CDR3 nucleotides are TGCAGCGTTGAAAAGAGGGGAACTGAAGCTTTCTTT. Amino acids: CSVEKRGTEAFF.

This clone was counted between two and nine times. The chain links TRBV5-4 to TRBJ1-3; the D is unclear. The CDR3 has 17 amino acids. CDR1 and CDR2 (germline): SGHNT, YYREEE (reference sequence). V was pared by 4 bases and J by 0 bases, with 17 bases between. The chain's CDR3 is CASSVNTGRSSGNTIYF. The CDR3 bases are TGTGCCAGCAGCGTAAATACCGGGCGAAGCTCTGGAAACACCATATATTTT.

V is TRBV4-1 and J is TRBJ2-1; D not certain. V lost 0 bases to trimming and J lost 6 bases, with 15 bases between them. The CDR3 covers 16 residues. CDR1 MGHRA and CDR2 YSYEKL come from the germline V gene. The CDR3 DNA sequence: TGCGCCAGCAGCCAAGAGCTGGGCCCACCAGGCAATGAGCAGTTCTTC. Its protein is CASSQELGPPGNEQFF.

This clone was observed a single time. The chain carries TRBV5-8 and TRBJ2-3; D is uncertain. Trimming stripped 3 bases from V and 5 bases from J, with 16 bases between. Germline CDR1 is SGHTS and CDR2 is YDEGEE. This CDR3 contains 15 residues. The CDR3 sequence is CASSYYQSSGDTQYF. The CDR3 DNA reads TGTGCCAGCAGCTACTATCAAAGTTCGGGAGATACGCAGTATTTT. The complete variable domain, with remaining parts taken from reference TRBV5-8 and TRBJ2-3, reads EAGVTQSPTHLIKTRGQQATLRCSPISGHTSVYWYQQALGLGLQFLLWYDEGEERNRGNFPPRFSGRQFPNYSSELNVNALELEDSALYLCASSYYQSSGDTQYFGPGTRLTVL.

J is TRBJ1-2 and V is TRBV7-9; unclear D gene. The CDR3 loop spans 16 amino acids. Germline V lookup: CDR1 SEHNR, CDR2 FQNEAQ (reference sequence). V shed 7 bases and J shed 3 bases, with 21 bases lying between them. CDR3 residues: CASTHNMRAWDYGYTF. The CDR3 DNA follows: TGTGCCAGCACCCACAACATGAGGGCGTGGGACTATGGCTACACCTTC.

This chain uses TRBV6-1 with TRBJ2-7; D not certain. CDR1 and CDR2 (germline): MNHNS, SASEGT. CDR3 length: 15 amino acids. The V end was cut by 3 bases, the J end by 0 bases, with 12 bases between. Here the CDR3 reads CASSDPVPGSYEQYF. The CDR3 DNA sequence: TGTGCCAGCAGTGATCCGGTGCCCGGCTCCTACGAGCAGTACTTC.

This sequence joins TRBV6-1 and TRBJ2-3; D is unresolved. Deletions cut 8 bases from V and 2 bases from J, with 14 bases between. The CDR3 has 14 amino acids. Germline CDR1 and CDR2: MNHNS and SASEGT. The CDR3 nucleotides read TGTGCCAGCCGTAGAAGCACTCTCACAGATACGCAGTATTTT. Translated: CASRRSTLTDTQYF.

This clone was found a few times. The V call is TRBV29-1, the J call TRBJ2-2, with D unresolved. The germline gives CDR1 SQVTM, CDR2 ANQGSEA. The germline V and J ends were trimmed by 6 bases and 1 base, with 3 bases remaining between them. The CDR3 sequence is 11 residues long. The CDR3 protein is CSVGNTGELFF. The CDR3 bases are TGCAGCGTCGGGAACACCGGGGAGCTGTTTTTT.

The chain is built from TRBV5-4 and TRBJ2-1, with D maybe TRBD2 (7 bases). Trimming stripped 4 bases from V and 9 bases from J, with 26 bases between. Looked up from germline, CDR1 is SGHNT and CDR2 is YYREEE (reference sequence). CDR3 length: 17 residues. As DNA, the CDR3 is TGTGCCAGCAGCCCCGCTCGGGGAGGGGGTGGAAGGGGTGAGCAGTTCTTC. Its translation is CASSPARGGGGRGEQFF. The full variable domain, rest sourced from reference TRBV5-4 and TRBJ2-1, is ETGVTQSPTHLIKTRGQQVTLRCSSQSGHNTVSWYQQALGQGPQFIFQYYREEENGRGNFPPRFSGLQFPNYSSELNVNALELDDSALYLCASSPARGGGGRGEQFFGPGTRLTVL.

This chain connects TRBV7-9 to TRBJ2-1, with 10 bases matching TRBD2. The CDR3 is made up of 15 amino acids. CDR1 is SEHNR and CDR2 is FQNEAQ in the germline V gene (reference sequence). Germline trimming cut 1 base from V and 12 bases from J; bases unmatched to any gene: 9. CDR3 sequence: CASSLGGLAGVRQFF. For the CDR3, the DNA is TGTGCCAGCAGCTTAGGGGGCCTAGCGGGAGTACGGCAGTTCTTC.

This chain uses TRBV4-2 with TRBJ2-1, with D possibly matching TRBD2 (6 bases). Germline loops: CDR1 LGHNA, CDR2 YNFKEQ. The V end lost 1 base, the J end lost 11 bases, and 21 bases lay between the germline ends. The CDR3 is made up of 16 amino acids. CDR3 protein: CASSQARMDYPGKQFF. Here the CDR3 DNA reads TGTGCCAGCAGCCAAGCCCGCATGGACTACCCGGGTAAGCAGTTCTTC.

Note on this clone: A far larger clone is one base from this, pointing to a likely read error. The chain recombines TRBV18 with TRBJ1-2; a possible D gene is TRBD1 (6 bases). Per germline, CDR1 KGHSH and CDR2 LQKENI. This CDR3 has 14 amino acids. The chain's CDR3 is CASPPDSTNYGYTF. In nucleotides, the CDR3 is TGTGCCAGCCCACCGGACAGTACTAACTATGGCTACACCTTC.

This chain links TRBV30 with TRBJ1-5; TRBD1 agrees at 9 bases. This CDR3 has 16 residues. With V trimmed by 3 bases and J by 1 base, 7 bases remained unmatched. In germline, CDR1 is GTSNPN, CDR2 SVGIG (reference sequence). CDR3 amino acids: CAWSPGQGGSNQPQHF. CDR3 bases: TGTGCCTGGAGCCCGGGACAGGGAGGGAGCAATCAGCCCCAGCATTTT.